Each of the 25 T cell receptor beta chains below was sequenced from the same sample in a study of shared clonotypes between healthy human individuals. Sequencing was performed with immunoSEQ multiplex PCR; in TCRdb, only in-frame clones are kept and a portion is missing. The data hold approximately 1.5 million clones, with approximately 98% observed a single time. The sequenced material came from naive CD4+ T cells sorted from blood. Subset in this sample: CD45RA+ positively selected. The receptor set was obtained from a man aged 25 to 45 in good health.

The V gene is TRBV29-1, the J gene TRBJ2-7, with 8 positions matching TRBD1. Germline CDR1 and CDR2: SQVTM and ANQGSEA. The CDR3 is 14 amino acids. Trimming removed 5 bases from V and 0 bases from J; junction bases left unmatched: 6. CDR3 loop: CSVTDRGLSYEQYF. The CDR3 DNA is TGCAGCGTTACAGACAGGGGCCTCTCCTACGAGCAGTACTTC.

The CDR3 nucleotides are TGTGCCACCGCGGTGGGGGGAGATACGCAGTATTTT. Encoded protein: CATAVGGDTQYF. The chain recombines TRBV10-3 with TRBJ2-3; D might be TRBD2 (6 bases). V lost 10 bases and J lost 5, with 13 bases in between. CDR1 and CDR2 from the germline V gene are ENHRY and SYGVKD. The CDR3 totals 12 residues.

The CDR3 protein is CASSQRRTSGPAYNEQFF. The DNA of the CDR3 is TGTGCCAGCAGCCAAAGGCGAACTAGCGGCCCGGCCTACAATGAGCAGTTCTTC. The chain joins TRBV14 to TRBJ2-1; the match to TRBD2 covers 8 bases. J was trimmed by 2 bases and V by 2 bases; bases with no gene match: 11. Germline V gives CDR1 SGHDN, CDR2 FVKESK. CDR3 length: 18 residues.

This clone has only one observation. Other nucleotide sequences in the sample specify the same CDR3. This sequence joins TRBV28 and TRBJ1-5; no reliable D call. Trimming stripped 8 bases from V and 2 bases from J, with 7 bases between. Germline lookup yields CDR1 MDHEN and CDR2 SYDVKM. The CDR3 spans 12 residues. CDR3 amino acids: CASSAGNQPQHF. The CDR3 nucleotides are TGTGCCAGCTCGGCGGGCAATCAGCCCCAGCATTTT.

In DNA, the CDR3 is TGCGCCAGCAGCTTGTCACCGAGCTCCTACGAGCAGTACTTC. Translating gives CASSLSPSSYEQYF. V and J are TRBV5-1 and TRBJ2-7; no firm D call. The CDR3 has 14 residues. V shed 1 base and J shed 0 bases, with 8 bases lying between them. The V gene's germline CDR1 is SGHRS and CDR2 YFSETQ.

V and J are TRBV7-8 and TRBJ2-7; D gene ambiguous. The germline V gene encodes CDR1 SGHVS and CDR2 FQNEAQ. This CDR3 contains 15 residues. V dropped 2 bases and J dropped 0 bases, with 11 bases sitting between them. The CDR3 loop reads CASSLKASNSYEQYF. The CDR3 DNA is TGTGCCAGCAGCTTAAAGGCTTCTAACTCCTACGAGCAGTACTTC.

Only one count was recorded for this clone. V and J are TRBV19 and TRBJ2-5; 7 bases are shared with TRBD2. There are 16 residues in the CDR3. CDR1 is LNHDA and CDR2 is SQIVND in the germline V gene (reference sequence). V was pared by 1 base and J by 1 base, with 6 bases of the junction left unmatched. The CDR3 loop is CASSIVGRAPQETQYF. For the CDR3, the DNA is TGTGCCAGTAGTATAGTGGGGAGGGCCCCCCAAGAGACCCAGTACTTC. The entire variable domain, with the rest obtained from reference TRBV19 and TRBJ2-5, is as follows: DGGITQSPKYLFRKEGQNVTLSCEQNLNHDAMYWYRQDPGQGLRLIYYSQIVNDFQKGDIAEGYSVSREKKESFPLTVTSAQKNPTAFYLCASSIVGRAPQETQYFGPGTRLLVL.

The chain joins TRBV11-1 to TRBJ2-3; D is undetermined. V shed 4 bases and J shed 5 bases, with 13 bases lying between them. CDR1 is SGHAT and CDR2 is FQDESV in the germline V gene (reference sequence). There are 14 residues in the CDR3. The CDR3 nucleotides are TGTGCCAGCAGCTCAACCCCCTTGGGAGATACGCAGTATTTT. Its translation: CASSSTPLGDTQYF. The full variable domain, with the rest looked up from reference TRBV11-1 and TRBJ2-3, is EAEVAQSPRYKITEKSQAVAFWCDPISGHATLYWYRQILGQGPELLVQFQDESVVDDSQLPKDRFSAERLKGVDSTLKIQPAELGDSAMYLCASSSTPLGDTQYFGPGTRLTVL.

The V and J genes are TRBV18 and TRBJ1-4; no definite D call. The length of the CDR3 is 15 residues. V dropped 2 bases and J dropped 6 bases, with 13 bases sitting between them. The germline CDR1 and CDR2 sequences are KGHSH and LQKENI. DNA for the CDR3: TGTGCCAGCTCACCAAGGTTGGCAGAGCATGAAAAACTGTTTTTT. Its translation: CASSPRLAEHEKLFF.

This chain links TRBV28 with TRBJ1-5; 8 bases fit TRBD1. Germline trimming cut 6 bases from V and 5 bases from J; bases unmatched to any gene: 6. CDR3 size: 14 residues. Germline CDR1 reads MDHEN; CDR2 reads SYDVKM. The CDR3 loop is CASRPGGAHQPQHF. CDR3 DNA: TGTGCCAGCAGACCAGGGGGCGCCCATCAGCCCCAGCATTTT.

A single count supports this clone. The genes are TRBV15 and TRBJ2-7; TRBD1 matches at 8 bases. Trimming at V came to 6 bases and at J to 0 bases, leaving 7 bases not matched to a gene. This CDR3 region has 15 residues. Germline V gives CDR1 LNHNV, CDR2 YYDKDF (reference sequence). The CDR3 DNA reads TGTGCCACCAGTAAGGACAGGGTTACCTCCTACGAGCAGTACTTC. It yields the protein CATSKDRVTSYEQYF. Together with reference TRBV15 and TRBJ2-7, the CDR3 gives the full variable domain: DAMVIQNPRYQVTQFGKPVTLSCSQTLNHNVMYWYQQKSSQAPKLLFHYYDKDFNNEADTPDNFQSRRPNTSFCFLDIRSPGLGDTAMYLCATSKDRVTSYEQYFGPGTRLTVT.

With regard to this clone: This specimen includes other DNA sequences encoding the same CDR3. The chain uses TRBV7-8 and TRBJ2-1; maybe TRBD2 (5 bases). CDR3 length: 15 amino acids. In germline, CDR1 is SGHVS, CDR2 FQNEAQ. V was shortened by 2 bases and J by 0 bases, with 8 bases between the two germline ends. CDR3 nucleotides: TGTGCCAGCAGCTTAAGCGGTAGCTCCTACAATGAGCAGTTCTTC. It encodes CASSLSGSSYNEQFF.

V and J are TRBV10-1 and TRBJ2-3; 12 positions agree with TRBD1. The V gene's germline CDR1 is WNHNN and CDR2 SYGVQD (reference sequence). The length of the CDR3 is 17 residues. The J segment lost 5 bases and the V segment lost 4 bases, leaving 10 bases of the junction unmatched. The CDR3: CASSGGAGTGGVDTQYF. The CDR3 bases are TGCGCCAGCAGTGGGGGAGCCGGGACAGGGGGCGTAGATACGCAGTATTTT.

The chain is built from TRBV6-5 and TRBJ2-7, with 8 bases aligning to TRBD2. Germline CDR1 reads MNHEY; CDR2 reads SVGAGI. J was trimmed by 5 bases and V by 4 bases; bases with no gene match: 10. The CDR3 is 15 amino acids. This CDR3 reads CASSSRSGSDHEQYF. The CDR3 DNA is TGTGCCAGCAGTTCCAGAAGCGGGAGCGACCACGAGCAGTACTTC.

The J gene is TRBJ2-2, the V gene TRBV5-8, with D possibly being TRBD2 (6 bases). This CDR3 has 16 residues. From germline, CDR1 is SGHTS and CDR2 YDEGEE. Trimming stripped 4 bases from V and 4 bases from J, with 17 bases between. Here the CDR3 DNA reads TGTGCCAGCAGCCTGCGACTAGGGCAGGGCACCGGGGAGCTGTTTTTT. Protein: CASSLRLGQGTGELFF.

Only one count was recorded for this clone. V and J are TRBV5-4 and TRBJ2-1; 11 bases map to TRBD2. The CDR3 is made up of 16 amino acids. From germline, CDR1 is SGHNT and CDR2 YYREEE (reference sequence). Trimming cost V 3 bases and J 8 bases; bases outside gene matches: 10. The CDR3 sequence: CASSSSPLAGVYEQFF. The CDR3 DNA reads as TGTGCCAGCAGCTCAAGCCCACTAGCGGGAGTATATGAGCAGTTCTTC.

V usage is TRBV28 and J usage is TRBJ2-7; the match to TRBD1 covers 8 bases. J gave up 3 bases and V 5 bases, and 3 bases lay outside the gene matches. From germline, CDR1 is MDHEN and CDR2 SYDVKM. There are 13 residues in the CDR3. This chain's CDR3 is CASSPTGVYEQYF. In DNA, the CDR3 is TGTGCCAGCAGTCCGACAGGGGTCTACGAGCAGTACTTC.

Of note for this clone: This same CDR3 is encoded by further DNA sequences in the sample. This chain links TRBV9 with TRBJ2-7, with TRBD2 identical over 7 bases. The CDR3 sequence is 14 residues long. Germline trimming cut 4 bases from V and 3 bases from J; bases unmatched to any gene: 7. The germline gives CDR1 SGDLS, CDR2 YYNGEE. The CDR3 DNA reads as TGTGCCAGCAGCCTAGGACTAGTAGGCTACGAGCAGTACTTC. This codes for CASSLGLVGYEQYF.

The V gene is TRBV25-1, the J gene TRBJ2-3; TRBD2 might be the D (6 bases). The CDR3 loop spans 16 amino acids. V was cut by 1 base and J by 4 bases, with 15 bases left in between. Looked up from germline, CDR1 is MGHDK and CDR2 is SYGVNS. CDR3 nucleotides: TGTGCCAGCAGTGAATTGAAGAGCGGAGGGGCAGATACGCAGTATTTT. It translates to CASSELKSGGADTQYF.

This chain joins TRBV28 and TRBJ2-7, with 8 nucleotides matching TRBD2. This CDR3 region has 17 residues. The germline V gene has CDR1 MDHEN and CDR2 SYDVKM. The ends lost 7 bases at V and 4 bases at J; junction bases unmatched: 18. CDR3 in DNA: TGTGCCAGCACCAACCGTAGAATCGGGGGGGCGGCTTACGAGCAGTACTTC. Protein product: CASTNRRIGGAAYEQYF.

The V gene is TRBV4-1, the J gene TRBJ1-2, with D uncertain. This CDR3 has 15 amino acids. V gave up 0 bases and J gave up 4 bases, with 12 bases separating them. The germline V gene encodes CDR1 MGHRA and CDR2 YSYEKL. The CDR3 nucleotides are TGCGCCAGCAGCCAAGAGGGCGTAATACGCTATGGCTACACCTTC. Protein: CASSQEGVIRYGYTF.

CDR3 DNA sequence: TGTGCCAGCAGCCCCGACACACGTCCAACCGGGGAGCTGTTTTTT. Its protein product is CASSPDTRPTGELFF. This chain joins TRBV9 and TRBJ2-2; D is undetermined. This CDR3 is 15 amino acids long. Trimming removed 4 bases from V and 5 bases from J, with 15 bases in between. Germline V gene data show CDR1 as SGDLS and CDR2 as YYNGEE.

CDR3 loop: CTSSQRLAVSTDTQYF. The CDR3 DNA sequence: TGCACCAGCAGCCAGAGACTAGCGGTTAGCACAGATACGCAGTATTTT. The rearrangement uses TRBV1 and TRBJ2-3; TRBD2 is the table's D call and was not checked against the DNA. TRBV1 is flagged as a pseudogene. The CDR3 is 16 residues long.

Comments on this clone: Other DNA sequences in this sample translate to the same CDR3. The V and J genes are TRBV30 and TRBJ2-3; weak D call: TRBD1 (7 bases). With 0 bases removed from V and 3 bases from J, the gap between germline ends came to 10 bases. CDR3 size: 14 residues. Germline assignment: CDR1 GTSNPN and CDR2 SVGIG (reference sequence). The CDR3 reads CAWSVQGGTDTQYF. CDR3 DNA: TGTGCCTGGAGTGTGCAGGGGGGTACAGATACGCAGTATTTT.

The V call is TRBV15, the J call TRBJ1-5; 7 nucleotides agree with TRBD1. The germline CDR1 and CDR2 sequences are LNHNV and YYDKDF (reference sequence). CDR3 length equals 15 residues. V lost 4 bases to trimming and J lost 6 bases; unmatched junction nucleotides: 9. The CDR3 here is CATSISAGGGQPQHF. As DNA, the CDR3 is TGTGCCACCAGCATTTCAGCAGGGGGTGGTCAGCCCCAGCATTTT. The full variable domain, completed using reference TRBV15 and TRBJ1-5, is DAMVIQNPRYQVTQFGKPVTLSCSQTLNHNVMYWYQQKSSQAPKLLFHYYDKDFNNEADTPDNFQSRRPNTSFCFLDIRSPGLGDTAMYLCATSISAGGGQPQHFGDGTRLSIL.